Listed below are T cell receptor beta chains from one sample, sequenced in a study of T-cell memory formation after mild COVID-19. TCRdb reprocessed the 5' RACE reads via MiXCR and lists one record per CDR3 protein. The sample has 400,000 to 500,000 distinct CDR3 sequences; roughly 20% are singletons. What was sequenced was PBMCs or a T cell subset sorted from them (not recorded which). The receptors shown here come from an adult woman who had mild COVID-19 (a few samples of this study predate the infection). Cell type and time point are not known. The CDR3 runs from the conserved cysteine through the conserved F or W. Rows give clone size only sometimes, using once, few, many, or a class for an expanded clone.

abundance	j_gene	v_gene	CDR3aa
NA	TRBJ2-7	TRBV12-3/TRBV12-4	CASSSGQGSFEQYF
few	TRBJ2-2	TRBV28	CASSLRSPSGPGELFF
NA	TRBJ1-2	TRBV5-6	CASSLGLGAKDGYTF
NA	TRBJ2-5	TRBV6-1	CASSPAMGLARSETQYF
many	TRBJ2-7	TRBV10-3	CAIQGAADYEQYF
once	TRBJ2-1	TRBV6-2/TRBV6-3	CASSYEYSYNEQFF
many	TRBJ2-5	TRBV24-1	CATHFSGTSGPTQYF
NA	TRBJ1-1	TRBV7-2	CASSSLVYDRGRTEAFF
many	TRBJ1-3	TRBV7-2	CASSSYSGNTIYF
few	TRBJ2-3	TRBV18	CASSPGTRLAAREYF
NA	TRBJ2-1	TRBV4-3	CASSQVSANEQFF
NA	TRBJ2-1	TRBV9	CASSVDLGLGNEQFF
once	TRBJ2-7	TRBV19	CASTHSGTDSYEQYF
few	TRBJ1-2	TRBV12-3/TRBV12-4	CASTPSGYGYTF
once	TRBJ2-3	TRBV9	CASMRRLEADTQYF
few	TRBJ2-1	TRBV30	CAWSPGLAGRHLYNEQFF
NA	TRBJ2-3	TRBV29-1	CSVRVGTGPSGAGVRGPDTQYF
NA	TRBJ2-2	TRBV7-2	CASSLGPIAGELFF
few	TRBJ2-1	TRBV19	CASSKGQGPHNEQFF
NA	TRBJ2-7	TRBV7-8	CASSLGGLGPSYEQYF
NA	TRBJ1-1	TRBV4-3	CASSQEDRDTEAFF
NA	TRBJ1-2	TRBV5-1	CASSLRTGHNLNGYTF
few	TRBJ2-7	TRBV7-2	CASSIGRSSYEQYF
few	TRBJ2-5	TRBV7-2	CASSRDRGSETQYF
NA	TRBJ2-7	TRBV29-1	CSVDTNSYEQYF
NA	TRBJ2-2	TRBV7-9	CASSLGGKRLTGELFF
NA	TRBJ2-1	TRBV6-5	CASSYGGGSSDEQFF
many	TRBJ2-7	TRBV7-2	CASSPDYEQYF
NA	TRBJ2-1	TRBV4-3	CASSQGLVAGENEQFF
NA	TRBJ1-1	TRBV24-1	CATSRALNTEAFF
few	TRBJ2-6	TRBV10-3	CAISPGLGGPSGANVLTF
few	TRBJ2-1	TRBV27	CASSLGQGSGYEQFF
NA	TRBJ2-6	TRBV20-1	CSATDHISGANVLTF
few	TRBJ2-2	TRBV5-1	CASSPSPFAGELFF
few	TRBJ1-1	TRBV5-4	CASSLGSYTEAFF
few	TRBJ2-7	TRBV11-1	CASSSALTSPDEQYF
many	TRBJ2-1	TRBV3-1	CAALGGGNEQFF
many	TRBJ2-5	TRBV10-3	CAISESTKPLETQYF
NA	TRBJ2-7	TRBV20-1	CSAPVVGRGFEQYF
few	TRBJ1-1	TRBV5-1	CASSQDFSEAFF
NA	TRBJ1-1	TRBV29-1	CSVEDGGTAEAFF
few	TRBJ2-1	TRBV7-9	CASSHRRAGGYNEQFF
few	TRBJ2-1	TRBV11-2	CASSSDGRLYNEQFF
NA	TRBJ2-1	TRBV30	CAWSAALVSSYNEQFF
few	TRBJ1-5	TRBV6-1	CASIKGYRDQPQHF
few	TRBJ2-3	TRBV4-1	CASSQVGGMGTDTQYF
NA	TRBJ2-7	TRBV6-2/TRBV6-3	CASKVAGGWYEQYF
few	TRBJ1-1	TRBV29-1	CSVAGPEAFF
many	TRBJ1-1	TRBV5-1	CASSMRGQGAIEAFF
NA	TRBJ2-7	TRBV27	CASSQHGLYEQYF
NA	TRBJ2-3	TRBV5-1	CASRDEGLTDTQYF
many	TRBJ1-5	TRBV5-1	CASSLEGGNQPQHF
many	TRBJ2-2	TRBV7-3	CASSPLPEGVGELFF
NA	TRBJ1-2	TRBV5-1	CASSPLGEGDGYTF